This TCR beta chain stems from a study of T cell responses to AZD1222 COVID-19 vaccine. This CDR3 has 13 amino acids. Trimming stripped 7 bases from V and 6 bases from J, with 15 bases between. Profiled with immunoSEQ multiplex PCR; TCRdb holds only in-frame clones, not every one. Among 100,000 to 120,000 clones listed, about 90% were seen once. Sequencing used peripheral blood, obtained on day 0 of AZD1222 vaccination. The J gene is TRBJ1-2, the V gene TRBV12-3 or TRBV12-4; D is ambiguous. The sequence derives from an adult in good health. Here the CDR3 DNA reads TGTGCCAGCAAAAGGGCAGATCGGGATGGCTACACCTTC. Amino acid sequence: CASKRADRDGYTF.